This record looks at one TCR beta chain sequence and its context. What it binds is not known. The CDR3 has 16 residues. J lost 10 bases, V lost 1 base, and 13 bases had no gene match. Germline V gene lookup returns CDR1 SGHTA and CDR2 FQGNSA. The data originate from a study of beta chain features in type 1 diabetes. Study as a whole: Age, gender, cell numbers and subset yield matched between patients and controls.

Each of the sorted populations had a purity greater than 95%. Sequenced material consisted of expressed TCRB transcripts (all of the isolated RNA was reverse transcribed). Sequenced by immunoSEQ multiplex PCR; TCRdb stores in-frame clones only, minus some. The sample lists 600,000 to 700,000 clones; 9.5% to 15% were seen once. Findings and limits, study-wide: Lower insertion and higher deletion counts appeared at VDJ junctions in type 1 diabetes patients. The cDNA sequencing approach could over-represent high-TCR-expressing cells. TCRB CDR3 length was moderately but significantly reduced in all four CD4+ subsets of Type 1 diabetes patients.

Sequencing was performed on naive CD4+ T cells from blood. This TCR was recovered from a man aged 25-45 years with type 1 diabetes. The V call is TRBV7-2, the J call TRBJ2-5; 9 positions match TRBD1. The CDR3 nucleotides are TGTGCCAGCAGCTTAGGTGCCTCAGGGACAGGGAGCGTCCAGTACTTC. It yields the protein CASSLGASGTGSVQYF.